This TCR beta chain was documented in a study of T cell responses to AZD1222 COVID-19 vaccine. Overall study results and limits: Mapped onto spike, vaccine-associated CD4 TCRs spanned it and were dominant at 160-218 and 743-854. Repertoire sampling occurred only after the peak T cell response. Spike-specific TCR breadth and depth rose after two AZD1222 doses.

The CDR3 contains 16 residues. Method: immunoSEQ multiplex PCR; TCRdb's copy keeps in-frame clones and lacks some. The sample has approximately 60,000 clones; over 80% are singletons. Points on this clone: No antigen is known for it.

V gene TRBV1 combines with J gene TRBJ1-1. TRBV1 is a listed pseudogene. This clonotype originated in an adult in good health. This specimen was peripheral blood, taken on day 0 of AZD1222 vaccination. CDR3 coding DNA: TGCACCAGCAGCCAAGCCTGGGGGTACGGTCTCACTGAAGCTTTCTTT. This sequence encodes CTSSQAWGYGLTEAFF.